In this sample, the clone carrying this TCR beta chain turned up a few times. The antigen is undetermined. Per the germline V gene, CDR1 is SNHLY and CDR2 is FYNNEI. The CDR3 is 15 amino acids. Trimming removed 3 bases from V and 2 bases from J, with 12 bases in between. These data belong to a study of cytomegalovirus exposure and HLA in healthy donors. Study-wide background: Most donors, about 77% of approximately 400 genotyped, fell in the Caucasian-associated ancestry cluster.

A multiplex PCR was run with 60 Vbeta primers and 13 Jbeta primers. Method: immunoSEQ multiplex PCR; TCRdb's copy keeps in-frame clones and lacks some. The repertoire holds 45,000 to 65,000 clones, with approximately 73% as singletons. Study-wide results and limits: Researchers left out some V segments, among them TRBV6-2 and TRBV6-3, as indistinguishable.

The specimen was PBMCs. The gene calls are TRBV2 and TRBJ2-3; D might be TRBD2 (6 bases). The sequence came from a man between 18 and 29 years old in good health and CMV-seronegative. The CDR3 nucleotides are TGTGCCAGCAGTGAGGCGGGACTGCCCACAGATACGCAGTATTTT. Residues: CASSEAGLPTDTQYF.